This T cell receptor (beta chain) was captured in a study of T cells after yellow fever vaccination. The V end lost 3 bases, the J end lost 0 bases, and 8 bases lay between the germline ends. The CDR3 length is 15 residues. Germline V gene lookup returns CDR1 ENHRY and CDR2 SYGVKD. Universal primer sites and UMIs were introduced during 5'RACE template-switching synthesis of TCR cDNA. A single record per CDR3 protein comes from TCRdb applying MiXCR to the 5' RACE reads. The profile covers a few hundred thousand distinct CDR3 sequences, with around 4.3% appearing a single time and roughly a fifth taken by the ten largest.

The sequence derives from a man in his late teens or twenties who received the YFV17D yellow fever vaccine. V usage is TRBV10-3 and J usage is TRBJ2-2; D call uncertain. The sequencing here drew on PBMCs, taken 15 days after the yellow fever booster vaccination. Written as DNA, the CDR3 is TGTGCCATCAGTGATGGGATTTCGAACACCGGGGAGCTGTTTTTT. The encoded protein is CAISDGISNTGELFF.